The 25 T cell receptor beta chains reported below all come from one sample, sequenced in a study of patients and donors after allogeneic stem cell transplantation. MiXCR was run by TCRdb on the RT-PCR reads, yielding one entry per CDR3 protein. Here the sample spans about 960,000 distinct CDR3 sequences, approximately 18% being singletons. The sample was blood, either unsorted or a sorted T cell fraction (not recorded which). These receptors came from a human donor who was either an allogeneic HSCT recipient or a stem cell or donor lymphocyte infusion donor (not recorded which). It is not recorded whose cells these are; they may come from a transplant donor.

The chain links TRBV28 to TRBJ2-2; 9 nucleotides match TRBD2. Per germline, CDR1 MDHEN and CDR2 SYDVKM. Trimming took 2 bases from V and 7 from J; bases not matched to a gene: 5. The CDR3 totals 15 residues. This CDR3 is CASSLRAGGLGELFF. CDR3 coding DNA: TGTGCCAGCAGTTTAAGAGCGGGAGGCCTCGGGGAGCTGTTTTTT.

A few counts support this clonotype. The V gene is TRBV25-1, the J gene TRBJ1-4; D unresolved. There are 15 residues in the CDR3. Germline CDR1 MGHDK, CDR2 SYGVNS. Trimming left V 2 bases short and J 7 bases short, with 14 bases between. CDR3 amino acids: CASSETLGEGEKLFF. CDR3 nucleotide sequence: TGTGCCAGCAGTGAAACTTTGGGAGAGGGTGAAAAACTGTTTTTT.

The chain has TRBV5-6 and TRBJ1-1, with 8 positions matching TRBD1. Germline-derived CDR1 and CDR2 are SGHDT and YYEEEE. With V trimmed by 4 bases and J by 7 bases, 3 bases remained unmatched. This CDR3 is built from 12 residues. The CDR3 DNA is TGTGCCAGCAGCCCCGGACAGGGTGAAGCTTTCTTT. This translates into CASSPGQGEAFF.

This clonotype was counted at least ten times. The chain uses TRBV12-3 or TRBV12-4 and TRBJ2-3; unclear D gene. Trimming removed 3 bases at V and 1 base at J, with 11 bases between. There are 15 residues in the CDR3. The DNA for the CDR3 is TGTGCCAGCAGTTTCAGCCCGCTTGGCACAGATACGCAGTATTTT. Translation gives CASSFSPLGTDTQYF.

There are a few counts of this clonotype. In DNA, the CDR3 is TGTGCCAGCAGCGGTCATCAGGAGGGGGGGTACGAGCAGTACTTC. Its protein is CASSGHQEGGYEQYF. The chain links TRBV7-9 to TRBJ2-7; D perhaps matches TRBD2 (7 bases). The CDR3 runs 15 residues. Trimming stripped 5 bases from V and 4 bases from J, with 18 bases between. Germline V CDR1 and CDR2: SEHNR, FQNEAQ (reference sequence).

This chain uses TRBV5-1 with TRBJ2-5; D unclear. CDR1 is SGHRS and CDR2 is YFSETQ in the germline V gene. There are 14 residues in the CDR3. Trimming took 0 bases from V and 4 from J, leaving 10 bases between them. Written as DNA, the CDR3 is TGCGCCAGCAGCTTGGATCCTAGATTAGAGACCCAGTACTTC. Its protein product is CASSLDPRLETQYF.

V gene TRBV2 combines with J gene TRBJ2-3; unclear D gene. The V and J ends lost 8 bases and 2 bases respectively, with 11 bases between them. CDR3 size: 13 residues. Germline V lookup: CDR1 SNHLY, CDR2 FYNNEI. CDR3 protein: CASGNGYTDTQYF. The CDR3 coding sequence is TGTGCCAGCGGAAACGGATACACAGATACGCAGTATTTT.

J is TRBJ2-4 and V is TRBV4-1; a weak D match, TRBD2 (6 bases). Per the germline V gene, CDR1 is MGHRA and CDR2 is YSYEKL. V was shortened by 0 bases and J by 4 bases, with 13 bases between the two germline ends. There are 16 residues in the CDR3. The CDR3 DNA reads TGCGCCAGCAGCCAAGATGGAGGGAGGCAAAAAAACATTCAGTACTTC. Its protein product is CASSQDGGRQKNIQYF.

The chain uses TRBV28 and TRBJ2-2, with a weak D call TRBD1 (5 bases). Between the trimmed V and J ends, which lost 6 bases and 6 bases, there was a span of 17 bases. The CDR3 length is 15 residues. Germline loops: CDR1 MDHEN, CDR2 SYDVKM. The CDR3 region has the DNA TGTGCCAGCAGCTCAAGGGGTCGGGTCCCCGGGGAGCTGTTTTTT. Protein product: CASSSRGRVPGELFF.

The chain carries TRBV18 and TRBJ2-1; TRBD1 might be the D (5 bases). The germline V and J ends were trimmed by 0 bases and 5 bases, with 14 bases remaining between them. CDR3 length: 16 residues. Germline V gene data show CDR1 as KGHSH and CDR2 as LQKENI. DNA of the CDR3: TGTGCCAGCTCACCACCGCCTTCAGGGTTCGACAATGAGCAGTTCTTC. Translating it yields CASSPPPSGFDNEQFF. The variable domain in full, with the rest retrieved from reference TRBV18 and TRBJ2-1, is NAGVMQNPRHLVRRRGQEARLRCSPMKGHSHVYWYRQLPEEGLKFMVYLQKENIIDESGMPKERFSAEFPKEGPSILRIQQVVRGDSAAYFCASSPPPSGFDNEQFFGPGTRLTVL.

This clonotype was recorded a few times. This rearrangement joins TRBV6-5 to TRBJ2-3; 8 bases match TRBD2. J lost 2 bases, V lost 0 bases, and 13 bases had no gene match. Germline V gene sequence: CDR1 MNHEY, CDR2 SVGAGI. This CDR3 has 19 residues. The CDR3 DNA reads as TGTGCCAGCAGTTACTCGATGGTATCTAGCGGGTTTTTCACAGATACGCAGTATTTT. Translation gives CASSYSMVSSGFFTDTQYF.

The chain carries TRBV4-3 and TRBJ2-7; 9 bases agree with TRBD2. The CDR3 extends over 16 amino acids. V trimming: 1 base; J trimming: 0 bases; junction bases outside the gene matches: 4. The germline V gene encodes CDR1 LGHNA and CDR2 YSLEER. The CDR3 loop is CASSQVSGGRSYEQYF. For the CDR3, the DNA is TGCGCCAGCAGCCAAGTTAGCGGGGGCCGCTCCTACGAGCAGTACTTC.

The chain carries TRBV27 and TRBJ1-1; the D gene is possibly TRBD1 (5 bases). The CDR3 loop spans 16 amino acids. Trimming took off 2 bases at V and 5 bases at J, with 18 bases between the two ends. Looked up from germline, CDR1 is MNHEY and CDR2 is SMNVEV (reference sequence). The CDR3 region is CASSLLDTGMGTEAFF. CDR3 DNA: TGTGCCAGCAGTTTACTGGACACCGGAATGGGAACTGAAGCTTTCTTT.

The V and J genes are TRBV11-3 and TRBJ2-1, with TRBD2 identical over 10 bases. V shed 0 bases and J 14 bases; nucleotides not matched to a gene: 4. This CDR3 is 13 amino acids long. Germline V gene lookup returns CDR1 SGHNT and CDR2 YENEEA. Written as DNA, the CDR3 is TGTGCCAGCAGCTTAGATCTAGCGGGAGAAAAGTTCTTC. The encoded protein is CASSLDLAGEKFF.

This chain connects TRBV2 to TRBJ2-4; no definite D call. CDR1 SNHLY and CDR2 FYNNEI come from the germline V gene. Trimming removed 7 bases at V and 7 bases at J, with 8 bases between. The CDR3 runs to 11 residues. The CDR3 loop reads CASNIGNIQYF. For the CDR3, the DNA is TGTGCCAGCAACATAGGCAACATTCAGTACTTC.

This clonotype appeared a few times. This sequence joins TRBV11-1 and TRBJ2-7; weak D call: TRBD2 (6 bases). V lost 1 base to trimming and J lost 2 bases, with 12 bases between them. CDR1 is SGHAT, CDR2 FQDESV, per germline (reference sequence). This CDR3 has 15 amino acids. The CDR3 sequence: CASSLDGTPTYEQYF. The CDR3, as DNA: TGTGCCAGCAGCTTAGACGGGACTCCTACCTACGAGCAGTACTTC.

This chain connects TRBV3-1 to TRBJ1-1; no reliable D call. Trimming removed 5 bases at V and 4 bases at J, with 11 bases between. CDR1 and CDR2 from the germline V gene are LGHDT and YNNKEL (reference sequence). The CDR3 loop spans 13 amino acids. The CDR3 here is CASSKRLSTEAFF. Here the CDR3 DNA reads TGTGCCAGCAGCAAACGCCTCAGCACTGAAGCTTTCTTT.

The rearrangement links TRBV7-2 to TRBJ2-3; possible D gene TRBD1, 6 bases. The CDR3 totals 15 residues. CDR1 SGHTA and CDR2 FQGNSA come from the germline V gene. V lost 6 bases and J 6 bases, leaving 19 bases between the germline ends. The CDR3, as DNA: TGTGCCAGCAGGTCGAGGACAGACCCCATCGATACGCAGTATTTT. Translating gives CASRSRTDPIDTQYF.

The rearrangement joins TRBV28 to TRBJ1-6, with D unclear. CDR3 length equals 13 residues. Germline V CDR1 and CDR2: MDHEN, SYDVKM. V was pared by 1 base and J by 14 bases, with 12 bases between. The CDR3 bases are TGTGCCAGCAGTTTATACCTCGGGCCCACCCTCCACTTT. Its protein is CASSLYLGPTLHF.

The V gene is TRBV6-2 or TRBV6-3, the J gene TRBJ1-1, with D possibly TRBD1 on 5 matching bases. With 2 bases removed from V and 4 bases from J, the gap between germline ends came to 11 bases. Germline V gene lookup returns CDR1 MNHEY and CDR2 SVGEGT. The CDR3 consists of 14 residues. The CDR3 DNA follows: TGTGCCAGCAGTTACGCGGGGCTGAGCACTGAAGCTTTCTTT. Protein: CASSYAGLSTEAFF.

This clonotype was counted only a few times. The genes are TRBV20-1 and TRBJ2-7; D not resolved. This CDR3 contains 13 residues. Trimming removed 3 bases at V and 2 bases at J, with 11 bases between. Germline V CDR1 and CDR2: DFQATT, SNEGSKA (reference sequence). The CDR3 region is CSASEVRTYEQYF. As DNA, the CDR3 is TGCAGTGCTAGTGAGGTCCGGACCTACGAGCAGTACTTC.

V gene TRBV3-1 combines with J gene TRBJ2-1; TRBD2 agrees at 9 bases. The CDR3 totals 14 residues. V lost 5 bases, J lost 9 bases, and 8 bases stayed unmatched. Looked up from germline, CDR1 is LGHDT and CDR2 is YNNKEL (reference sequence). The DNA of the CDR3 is TGTGCCAGCAGCGGCGGGAGGGCCGTAGGTGAGCAGTTCTTC. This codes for CASSGGRAVGEQFF.

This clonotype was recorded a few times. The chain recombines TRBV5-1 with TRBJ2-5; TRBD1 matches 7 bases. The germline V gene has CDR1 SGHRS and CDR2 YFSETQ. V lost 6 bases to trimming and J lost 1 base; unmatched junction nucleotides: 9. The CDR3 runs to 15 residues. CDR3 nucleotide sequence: TGCGCCAGCAACCGAGGGGGACAGCCCCAAGAGACCCAGTACTTC. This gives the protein CASNRGGQPQETQYF. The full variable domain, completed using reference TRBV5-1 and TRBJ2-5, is KAGVTQTPRYLIKTRGQQVTLSCSPISGHRSVSWYQQTPGQGLQFLFEYFSETQRNKGNFPGRFSGRQFSNSRSEMNVSTLELGDSALYLCASNRGGQPQETQYFGPGTRLLVL.

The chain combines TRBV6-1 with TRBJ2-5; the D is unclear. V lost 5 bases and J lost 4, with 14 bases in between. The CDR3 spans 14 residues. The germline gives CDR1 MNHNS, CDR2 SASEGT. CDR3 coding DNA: TGTGCCAGCAGTCAAAACAGTAGTCCAGAGACCCAGTACTTC. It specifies CASSQNSSPETQYF.

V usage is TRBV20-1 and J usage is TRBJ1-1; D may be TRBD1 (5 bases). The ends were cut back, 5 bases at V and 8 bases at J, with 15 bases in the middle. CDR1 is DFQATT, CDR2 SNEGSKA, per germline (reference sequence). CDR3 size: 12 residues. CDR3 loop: CSAPNGAGEAFF. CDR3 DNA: TGCAGTGCTCCCAACGGGGCGGGCGAAGCTTTCTTT.